This T cell receptor (beta chain) was identified in a study of cytomegalovirus exposure and HLA in healthy donors. Study as a whole: T cells numbering about 179 million yielded approximately 120 million unique TCR beta sequences in an earlier analysis. Around 85 million unique TCRs from HLA-typed donors were held in an early data release. Findings and limits, study-wide: The authors later linked a missense DCLRE1C variant to TCR beta V- and J-gene trimming.

Trimming cost V 5 bases and J 5 bases; bases outside gene matches: 5. Germline V gives CDR1 LNHDA, CDR2 SQIVND (reference sequence). The CDR3 spans 14 residues. To note about this clone: What it recognizes is unknown.

PCR was performed using 60 Vbeta and 13 Jbeta primers. Here immunoSEQ multiplex PCR was the method, and the copy in TCRdb shows in-frame clones only, minus some. The sample carries approximately 130,000 clones, about 83% recorded once. Sequences were obtained from PBMCs. The source of this sequence is a girl aged 2 to 10 in good health and CMV-seronegative. This chain links TRBV19 with TRBJ2-2; 7 bases agree with TRBD2. CDR3 protein: CASSFFGRTGELFF. CDR3 in DNA: TGTGCCAGTAGTTTCTTCGGGAGGACCGGGGAGCTGTTTTTT.